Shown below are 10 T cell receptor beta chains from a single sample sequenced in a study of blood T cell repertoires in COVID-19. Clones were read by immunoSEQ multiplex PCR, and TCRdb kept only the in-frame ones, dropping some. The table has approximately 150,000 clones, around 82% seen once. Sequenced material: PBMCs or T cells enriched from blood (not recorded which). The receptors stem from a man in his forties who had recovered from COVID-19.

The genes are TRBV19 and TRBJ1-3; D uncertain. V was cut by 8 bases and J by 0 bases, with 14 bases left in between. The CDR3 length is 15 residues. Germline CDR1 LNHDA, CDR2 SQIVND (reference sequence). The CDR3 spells CASRPGRTSGNTIYF. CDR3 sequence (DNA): TGTGCCAGTCGTCCCGGGAGGACCTCTGGAAACACCATATATTTT.

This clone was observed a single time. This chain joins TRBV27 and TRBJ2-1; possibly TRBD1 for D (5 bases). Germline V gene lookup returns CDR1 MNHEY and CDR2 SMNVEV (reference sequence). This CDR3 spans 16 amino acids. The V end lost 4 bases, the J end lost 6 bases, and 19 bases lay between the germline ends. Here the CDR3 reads CASSSSGFDTGNEQFF. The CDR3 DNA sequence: TGTGCCAGCAGTTCCTCAGGGTTTGATACAGGCAATGAGCAGTTCTTC.

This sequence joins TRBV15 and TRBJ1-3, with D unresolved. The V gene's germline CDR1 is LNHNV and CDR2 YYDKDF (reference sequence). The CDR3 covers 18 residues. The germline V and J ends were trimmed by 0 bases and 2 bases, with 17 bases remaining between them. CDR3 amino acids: CATSRDHVAGSPGNTIYF. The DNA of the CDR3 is TGTGCCACCAGCAGAGATCATGTCGCCGGGAGCCCTGGAAACACCATATATTTT.

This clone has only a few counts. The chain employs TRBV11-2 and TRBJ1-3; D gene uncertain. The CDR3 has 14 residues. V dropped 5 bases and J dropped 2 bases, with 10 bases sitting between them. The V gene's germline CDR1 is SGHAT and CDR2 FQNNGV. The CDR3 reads CASSDSRPGNTIYF. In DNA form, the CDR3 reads TGTGCCAGCAGCGACTCAAGACCTGGAAACACCATATATTTT.

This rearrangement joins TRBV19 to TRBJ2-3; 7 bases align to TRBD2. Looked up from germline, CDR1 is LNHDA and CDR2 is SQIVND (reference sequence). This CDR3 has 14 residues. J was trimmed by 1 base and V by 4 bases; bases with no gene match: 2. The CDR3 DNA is TGTGCCAGTAGTAGGGGGGGAGGCACAGATACGCAGTATTTT. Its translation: CASSRGGGTDTQYF.

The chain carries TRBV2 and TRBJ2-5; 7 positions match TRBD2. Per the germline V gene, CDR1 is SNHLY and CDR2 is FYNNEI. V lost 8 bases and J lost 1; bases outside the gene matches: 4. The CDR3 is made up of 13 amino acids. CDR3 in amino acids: CASCRGVQETQYF. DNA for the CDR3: TGTGCCAGCTGTCGGGGGGTCCAAGAGACCCAGTACTTC.

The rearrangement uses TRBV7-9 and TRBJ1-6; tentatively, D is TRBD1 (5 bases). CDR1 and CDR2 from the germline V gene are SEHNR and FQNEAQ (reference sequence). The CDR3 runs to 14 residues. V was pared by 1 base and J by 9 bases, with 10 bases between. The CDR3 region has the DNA TGTGCCAGCAGCTTAGGGGAGGGGAGTTCACCCCTCCACTTT. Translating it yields CASSLGEGSSPLHF.

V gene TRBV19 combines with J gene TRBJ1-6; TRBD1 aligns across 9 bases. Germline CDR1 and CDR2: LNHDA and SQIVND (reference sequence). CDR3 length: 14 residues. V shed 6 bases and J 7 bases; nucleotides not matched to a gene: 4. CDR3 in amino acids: CASSRQGVNSPLHF. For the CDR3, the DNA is TGTGCCAGTAGCCGACAGGGGGTGAATTCACCCCTCCACTTT. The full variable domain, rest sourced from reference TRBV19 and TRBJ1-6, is DGGITQSPKYLFRKEGQNVTLSCEQNLNHDAMYWYRQDPGQGLRLIYYSQIVNDFQKGDIAEGYSVSREKKESFPLTVTSAQKNPTAFYLCASSRQGVNSPLHFGNGTRLTVT.

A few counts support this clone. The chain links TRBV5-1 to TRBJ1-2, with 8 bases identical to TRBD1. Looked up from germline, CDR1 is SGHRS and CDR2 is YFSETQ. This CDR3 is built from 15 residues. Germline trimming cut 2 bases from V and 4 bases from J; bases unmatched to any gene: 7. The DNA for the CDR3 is TGCGCCAGCAGCTTAACCCTGACAGGGGTCTATGGCTACACCTTC. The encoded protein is CASSLTLTGVYGYTF.

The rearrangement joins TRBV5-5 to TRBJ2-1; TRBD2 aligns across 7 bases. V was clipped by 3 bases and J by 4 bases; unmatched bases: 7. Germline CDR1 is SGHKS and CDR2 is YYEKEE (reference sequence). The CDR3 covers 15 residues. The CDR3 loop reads CASSSGTNLYNEQFF. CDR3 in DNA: TGTGCCAGCAGCTCGGGGACTAACTTGTACAATGAGCAGTTCTTC.